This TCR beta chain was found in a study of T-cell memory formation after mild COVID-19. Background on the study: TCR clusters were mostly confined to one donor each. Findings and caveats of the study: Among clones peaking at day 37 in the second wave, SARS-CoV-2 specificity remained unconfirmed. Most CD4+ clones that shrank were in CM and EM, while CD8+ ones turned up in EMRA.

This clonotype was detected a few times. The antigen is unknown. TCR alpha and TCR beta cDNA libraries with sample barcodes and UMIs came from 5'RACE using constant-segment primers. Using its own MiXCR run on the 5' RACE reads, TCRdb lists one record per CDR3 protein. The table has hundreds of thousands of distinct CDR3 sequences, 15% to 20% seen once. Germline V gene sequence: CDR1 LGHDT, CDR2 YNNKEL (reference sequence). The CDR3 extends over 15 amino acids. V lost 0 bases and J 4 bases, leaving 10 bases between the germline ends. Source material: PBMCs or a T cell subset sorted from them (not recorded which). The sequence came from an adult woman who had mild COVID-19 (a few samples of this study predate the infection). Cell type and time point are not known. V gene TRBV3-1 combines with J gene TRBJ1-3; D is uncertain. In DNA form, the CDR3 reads TGTGCCAGCAGCCAAGATCTGCTAAGCGGAAACACCATATATTTT. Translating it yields CASSQDLLSGNTIYF.